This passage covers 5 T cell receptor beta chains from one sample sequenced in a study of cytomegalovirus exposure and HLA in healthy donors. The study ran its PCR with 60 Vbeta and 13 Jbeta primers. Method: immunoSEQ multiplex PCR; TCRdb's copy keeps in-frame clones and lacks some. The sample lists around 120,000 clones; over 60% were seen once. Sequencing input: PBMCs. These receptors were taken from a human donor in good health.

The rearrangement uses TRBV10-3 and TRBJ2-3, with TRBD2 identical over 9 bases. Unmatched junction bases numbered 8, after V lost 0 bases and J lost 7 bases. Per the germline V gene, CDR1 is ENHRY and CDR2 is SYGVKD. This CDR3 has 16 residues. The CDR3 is CAISESKTSGKHTQYF. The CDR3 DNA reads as TGTGCCATCAGTGAGTCGAAGACTAGCGGCAAACATACGCAGTATTTT.

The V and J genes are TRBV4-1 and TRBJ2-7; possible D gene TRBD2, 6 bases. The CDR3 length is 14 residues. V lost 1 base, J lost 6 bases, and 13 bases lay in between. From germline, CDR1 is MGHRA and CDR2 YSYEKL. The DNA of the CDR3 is TGCGCCAGCAGCCAAGGTTCAAGGGGAGGCGAGCAGTACTTC. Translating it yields CASSQGSRGGEQYF.

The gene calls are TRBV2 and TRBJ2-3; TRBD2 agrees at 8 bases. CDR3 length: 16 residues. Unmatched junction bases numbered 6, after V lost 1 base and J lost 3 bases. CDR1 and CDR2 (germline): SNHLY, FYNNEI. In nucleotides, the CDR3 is TGTGCCAGCAGTGAAGGTTGGGCTAGCGGGACAGATACGCAGTATTTT. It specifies CASSEGWASGTDTQYF.

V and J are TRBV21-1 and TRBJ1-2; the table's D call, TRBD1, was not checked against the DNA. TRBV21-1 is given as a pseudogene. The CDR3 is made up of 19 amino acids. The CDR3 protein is CASSTKLGQGEGYADGYTF. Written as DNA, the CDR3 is TGTGCCAGCAGCACCAAGCTCGGGCAGGGGGAAGGCTATGCGGATGGCTACACCTTC.

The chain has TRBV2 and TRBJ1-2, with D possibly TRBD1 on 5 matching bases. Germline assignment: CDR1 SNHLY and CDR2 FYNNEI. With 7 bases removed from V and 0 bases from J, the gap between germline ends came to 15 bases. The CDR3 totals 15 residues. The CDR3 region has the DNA TGTGCCAGCAAGCAGGACAAGAACCCTAACTATGGCTACACCTTC. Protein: CASKQDKNPNYGYTF.